These 30 T cell receptor beta chains were sequenced from one sample in a study of T cells in Graves' hyperthyroidism and ophthalmopathy. TCR beta CDR3 sequences were amplified from RNA transcripts. First-round RT-PCR with HTBI primers amplified the TCR CDR3 region. Each CDR3 protein gets one entry after TCRdb re-called the multiplex PCR reads with MiXCR. The repertoire holds about 680,000 distinct CDR3 sequences, with just over 35% as singletons. Material: blood. Every receptor here comes from a woman aged 35 to 49 with Graves' hyperthyroidism.

The chain uses TRBV19 and TRBJ1-1; the match to TRBD1 covers 7 bases. The V and J ends lost 8 bases and 5 bases, in that order; junction bases with no gene match: 14. Germline CDR1 LNHDA, CDR2 SQIVND (reference sequence). The CDR3 length is 15 residues. The DNA for the CDR3 is TGTGCCAGTGGCGACAGGGCCGGCGGAGGGACTGAAGCTTTCTTT. It encodes CASGDRAGGGTEAFF.

V is TRBV5-6 and J is TRBJ1-2; D is unresolved. The CDR3 runs 15 residues. Germline assignment: CDR1 SGHDT and CDR2 YYEEEE. V dropped 8 bases and J dropped 0 bases, with 17 bases sitting between them. The CDR3, as DNA: TGTGCCAGTAATGCCGACTTCGAAGCTAACTATGGCTACACCTTC. Amino acids: CASNADFEANYGYTF.

This clonotype was seen only a few times. This chain connects TRBV30 to TRBJ2-5, with 9 bases identical to TRBD2. CDR3 length: 13 amino acids. From germline, CDR1 is GTSNPN and CDR2 SVGIG (reference sequence). V shed 5 bases, J shed 2 bases, and the junction held 3 bases outside the gene matches. In DNA form, the CDR3 reads TGTGCCTGGCGCCTAGCGGGGCAAGAGACCCAGTACTTC. Its translation is CAWRLAGQETQYF.

This clonotype was seen ten or more times. The gene calls are TRBV7-2 and TRBJ2-7, with a weak D call TRBD2 (5 bases). Deletions cut 1 base from V and 5 bases from J, with 9 bases between. The length of the CDR3 is 13 residues. Per germline, CDR1 SGHTA and CDR2 FQGNSA. This CDR3 reads CASSLGGFNEQYF. CDR3 nucleotides: TGTGCCAGCAGCTTAGGAGGGTTTAACGAGCAGTACTTC.

The rearrangement uses TRBV20-1 and TRBJ1-2, with a tentative D call TRBD1 (5 bases). V lost 3 bases, J lost 6 bases, and 11 bases lay in between. The germline V gene has CDR1 DFQATT and CDR2 SNEGSKA (reference sequence). The CDR3 covers 12 residues. The CDR3 region has the DNA TGCAGTGCTAGGGACACCCAGGATGGCTACACCTTC. This sequence encodes CSARDTQDGYTF.

This clonotype was picked up many times. The rearrangement uses TRBV4-3 and TRBJ2-5, with a weak D call TRBD1 (6 bases). V was clipped by 1 base and J by 6 bases, with 9 bases between them. The CDR3 runs 13 residues. Germline-derived CDR1 and CDR2 are LGHNA and YSLEER. The CDR3 sequence: CASSQGTAQTQYF. CDR3 bases: TGCGCCAGCAGCCAAGGGACAGCTCAGACCCAGTACTTC.

Ten or more counts support this clonotype. The chain carries TRBV19 and TRBJ1-1; no firm D call. The CDR3 extends over 13 amino acids. In germline, CDR1 is LNHDA, CDR2 SQIVND (reference sequence). Trimming took 2 bases from V and 1 from J, leaving 5 bases between them. CDR3 protein: CASSITQNTEAFF. The CDR3, as DNA: TGTGCCAGTAGTATAACGCAGAACACTGAAGCTTTCTTT.

The rearrangement uses TRBV9 and TRBJ2-2; the D gene is possibly TRBD2 (5 bases). From germline, CDR1 is SGDLS and CDR2 YYNGEE. CDR3 length: 14 amino acids. Trimming shortened V by 2 bases and J by 5 bases, and 10 bases separated the two germline ends. The chain's CDR3 is CASSVMERTGELFF. Written as DNA, the CDR3 is TGTGCCAGCAGCGTCATGGAGCGGACCGGGGAGCTGTTTTTT.

In this sample, this clonotype turned up many times. The junction departs from germline at one end; a sequencing error may be responsible. The chain uses TRBV7-7 and TRBJ2-5, with 10 bases that match TRBD2. Germline CDR1 is SSHAT and CDR2 is FNYEAQ (reference sequence). There are 15 residues in the CDR3. This chain's CDR3 is CASSQSGTSVETQYF. CDR3 DNA: TGTGCTAGCAGCCAATCCGGGACTAGCGTTGAGACCCAGTACTTC. The whole variable domain, remainder taken from reference TRBV7-7 and TRBJ2-5, is GAGVSQSPRYKVTKRGQDVTLRCDPISSHATLYWYQQALGQGPEFLTYFNYEAQPDKSGLPSDRFSAERPEGSISTLTIQRTEQRDSAMYRCASSQSGTSVETQYFGPGTRLLVL.

This clonotype was observed at least ten times. The gene calls are TRBV29-1 and TRBJ1-2, with 11 positions matching TRBD1. CDR1 is SQVTM and CDR2 is ANQGSEA in the germline V gene. Losses at the gene ends were 7 bases for V and 5 bases for J; bases not matched to a gene: 6. This CDR3 region has 13 residues. The CDR3, as DNA: TGCAGCGCCGGGACAGGGGGTGGGTATGGCTACACCTTC. This codes for CSAGTGGGYGYTF.

J is TRBJ1-1 and V is TRBV4-3, with 7 bases matching TRBD1. Germline V CDR1 and CDR2: LGHNA, YSLEER. Trimming took 1 base from V and 1 from J; bases not matched to a gene: 3. This CDR3 comprises 15 residues. CDR3 protein: CASSQGGQSNTEAFF. The CDR3 coding sequence is TGCGCCAGCAGCCAAGGGGGACAGTCGAACACTGAAGCTTTCTTT.

The rearrangement uses TRBV7-9 and TRBJ1-5, with a tentative D call TRBD1 (5 bases). Germline CDR1 is SEHNR and CDR2 is FQNEAQ (reference sequence). CDR3 length equals 14 residues. V dropped 5 bases and J dropped 9 bases, with 17 bases sitting between them. The CDR3 is CASSHRDGLAPQHF. The CDR3 region has the DNA TGTGCCAGCAGCCACCGGGACGGTCTAGCGCCCCAGCATTTT.

This chain uses TRBV5-1 with TRBJ1-2; D gene uncertain. V lost 4 bases, J lost 5 bases, and 9 bases lay in between. CDR3 length equals 12 residues. CDR1 is SGHRS and CDR2 is YFSETQ in the germline V gene. CDR3 region: CASSASWYGYTF. The CDR3 DNA follows: TGCGCCAGCAGCGCCTCATGGTATGGCTACACCTTC.

The sample holds many counts of this clonotype. The chain recombines TRBV29-1 with TRBJ1-2; weak D call: TRBD1 (6 bases). V was pared by 4 bases and J by 5 bases, with 17 bases between. This CDR3 has 14 residues. The V gene's germline CDR1 is SQVTM and CDR2 ANQGSEA. The CDR3 nucleotides are TGCAGCGTTGGAGGGGTACAGGGAGGGTATGGCTACACCTTC. Translation gives CSVGGVQGGYGYTF.

This clonotype was seen a handful of times. The gene calls are TRBV6-5 and TRBJ1-1, with D hard to call. V shed 2 bases and J shed 5 bases, with 9 bases lying between them. The germline V gene has CDR1 MNHEY and CDR2 SVGAGI. This CDR3 region has 13 residues. The CDR3 loop reads CASSYTGRTEAFF. CDR3 nucleotide sequence: TGTGCCAGCAGTTACACGGGAAGAACTGAAGCTTTCTTT.

This clonotype was recorded many times. CDR3 bases: TGTGCCAGCAGCCTGGGACCGTTTAGTTCACCCCTCCACTTT. Translating gives CASSLGPFSSPLHF. This rearrangement joins TRBV7-9 to TRBJ1-6, with TRBD1 as a possible D gene (5 bases). CDR1 is SEHNR and CDR2 is FQNEAQ in the germline V gene (reference sequence). V was pared by 5 bases and J by 9 bases, with 14 bases between. The length of the CDR3 is 14 residues. The full variable domain, completed using reference TRBV7-9 and TRBJ1-6, is DTGVSQNPRHKITKRGQNVTFRCDPISEHNRLYWYRQTLGQGPEFLTYFQNEAQLEKSRLLSDRFSAERPKGSFSTLEIQRTEQGDSAMYLCASSLGPFSSPLHFGNGTRLTVT.

This clonotype was seen repeatedly, ten times or more. V gene TRBV6-2 or TRBV6-3 combines with J gene TRBJ1-5, with D perhaps matching TRBD1 (5 bases). This CDR3 is 14 amino acids long. CDR1 MNHEY and CDR2 SVGEGT come from the germline V gene. Deletions cut 6 bases from V and 0 bases from J, with 9 bases between. CDR3 nucleotides: TGTGCCAGCAGAGCTGGGGCTAGCAATCAGCCCCAGCATTTT. This gives the protein CASRAGASNQPQHF.

The chain links TRBV5-1 to TRBJ2-2; D is uncertain. The V gene's germline CDR1 is SGHRS and CDR2 YFSETQ. This CDR3 spans 14 amino acids. The V end was cut by 4 bases, the J end by 5 bases, with 12 bases between. The CDR3: CASSETDGTGELFF. The CDR3 DNA reads TGCGCCAGCAGCGAAACAGACGGGACCGGGGAGCTGTTTTTT.

V is TRBV10-3 and J is TRBJ1-1; TRBD1 matches at 8 bases. The V gene end was trimmed by 5 bases and the J gene end by 4 bases; junction bases not matched to a gene: 6. The CDR3 is 14 residues long. In germline, CDR1 is ENHRY, CDR2 SYGVKD. CDR3 residues: CAISTDRGGTEAFF. The CDR3 bases are TGTGCCATCAGTACAGACAGGGGTGGCACTGAAGCTTTCTTT.

J is TRBJ2-5 and V is TRBV20-1, with 12 bases identical to TRBD2. The germline V gene encodes CDR1 DFQATT and CDR2 SNEGSKA (reference sequence). CDR3 length: 17 residues. V lost 0 bases to trimming and J lost 5 bases; unmatched junction nucleotides: 10. This CDR3 reads CSARDFLTSGRVETQYF. In DNA form, the CDR3 reads TGCAGTGCTAGAGACTTTCTGACTAGCGGGAGAGTCGAGACCCAGTACTTC.

This clonotype was recorded at least ten times. CDR3 residues: CAISTGDYEQYF. CDR3 nucleotide sequence: TGTGCCATCAGTACAGGGGACTACGAGCAGTACTTC. The chain links TRBV10-3 to TRBJ2-7, with TRBD1 identical over 7 bases. Trimming took 5 bases from V and 3 from J; bases not matched to a gene: 1. Germline V gene sequence: CDR1 ENHRY, CDR2 SYGVKD. The CDR3 has 12 amino acids.

This clonotype was counted ten times or more. The chain uses TRBV6-5 and TRBJ1-2, with D maybe TRBD1 (5 bases). This CDR3 has 14 amino acids. V lost 4 bases and J 2 bases, leaving 11 bases between the germline ends. The germline CDR1 and CDR2 sequences are MNHEY and SVGAGI. In DNA form, the CDR3 reads TGTGCCAGCAGTTCTGGACACGCCAACTATGGCTACACCTTC. Its translation: CASSSGHANYGYTF.

Comment on this clonotype: Mismatch with germline at one junction end may stem from a read error. The chain employs TRBV28 and TRBJ2-7; no reliable D call. Germline values: CDR1 MDHEN, CDR2 SYDVKM. This CDR3 contains 15 residues. As DNA, the CDR3 is TGTGCCAGCAGTTTAAGGGCTTTAGGGTCCTCCGAGCAGTACTTC. It is translated as CASSLRALGSSEQYF.

Only a few counts were recorded for this clonotype. This CDR3 reads CASSYNRALQKTQYF. The DNA of the CDR3 is TGTGCCAGCAGTTACAACAGGGCATTGCAGAAGACCCAGTACTTC. This chain connects TRBV6-5 to TRBJ2-5; D is possibly TRBD1 (6 bases). This CDR3 is built from 15 residues. Germline lookup yields CDR1 MNHEY and CDR2 SVGAGI. Between the trimmed V and J ends, which lost 2 bases and 6 bases, there was a span of 16 bases.

This clonotype was detected many times. V usage is TRBV3-1 and J usage is TRBJ1-2; D call uncertain. The germline gives CDR1 LGHDT, CDR2 YNNKEL (reference sequence). There are 12 residues in the CDR3. The V end was cut by 0 bases, the J end by 7 bases, with 6 bases between. The CDR3 DNA is TGTGCCAGCAGCCAAGAGAGGTCTGGCTACACCTTC. Translated: CASSQERSGYTF.

This chain links TRBV7-9 with TRBJ1-2, with TRBD1 matching 9 bases. The CDR3 contains 17 residues. Germline V CDR1 and CDR2: SEHNR, FQNEAQ (reference sequence). Losses at the gene ends were 6 bases for V and 7 bases for J; bases not matched to a gene: 18. The CDR3 loop is CASSSSEQGAGDGGYTF. The CDR3, as DNA: TGTGCCAGCAGTTCTTCTGAACAGGGGGCGGGGGATGGTGGCTACACCTTC.

A word on this clonotype: One end of the junction does not line up with germline, which may come from a read error. The chain couples TRBV7-2 to TRBJ1-1; D is unresolved. Germline CDR1 is SGHTA and CDR2 is FQGNSA. The CDR3 consists of 16 residues. CDR3 coding DNA: TGTGCCAGCAGCTTAGATGCGAGAGCACAGAACACTGAAACTTTCTTT. It translates to CASSLDARAQNTETFF.

This clonotype was recorded only once. The chain joins TRBV10-3 to TRBJ1-5; 9 nucleotides line up with TRBD1. The CDR3 totals 17 residues. Germline CDR1 ENHRY, CDR2 SYGVKD. The ends lost 3 bases at V and 4 bases at J; junction bases unmatched: 10. CDR3 nucleotide sequence: TGTGCCATCAGTGATCCGGGACAGGGATTAATTAATCAGCCCCAGCATTTT. The encoded protein is CAISDPGQGLINQPQHF.

Details on this clonotype: At one end the junction does not follow the germline gene, possibly because of a read error. The chain has TRBV7-9 and TRBJ1-2; D is perhaps TRBD1 (5 bases). The CDR3 contains 16 residues. Germline V CDR1 and CDR2: SEHNR, FQNEAQ (reference sequence). The CDR3 DNA follows: TGCGCCAGCAGCCAAAACCGGGACCCCTATGTCTATGGCTACACCTTC. Protein product: CASSQNRDPYVYGYTF.

A few counts support this clonotype. The chain joins TRBV3-1 to TRBJ1-5; D is uncertain. Trimming took 2 bases from V and 4 from J, leaving 9 bases between them. Germline CDR1 and CDR2: LGHDT and YNNKEL (reference sequence). This CDR3 has 14 residues. CDR3 residues: CASSQHDGNQPQHF. CDR3 in DNA: TGTGCCAGCAGCCAACATGACGGAAATCAGCCCCAGCATTTT.